Shown below are 21 T cell receptor beta chains from a single sample sequenced in a study of vaccination and CD4 T cells after COVID-19. Time point noted: late sampling 161 to 241 days after vaccination in three convalescent patients. Treatment denoted: approximately 10-day PBMC culture with coronavirus spike peptide pools or control peptides (ViraFEST assay). For these TCRs, the target antigens are not known. Cultured CD4+ T cell DNA was sequenced using the Oncomine TCR Beta short-read assay. MiXCR, applied by TCRdb to the PCR reads, yields one record per CDR3 protein. The repertoire consists of more than 20,000 distinct CDR3 sequences, with under 55% occurring once and the leading ten covering over 3.5%. The input for sequencing was CD4+ T cells from blood, cultured in vitro, taken about 7 months after SARS-CoV-2 vaccination. The receptor set was obtained from a human donor who had recovered from COVID-19.

This clonotype was detected once. The chain has TRBV28 and TRBJ1-1; 7 bases are a match to TRBD1. This CDR3 is built from 15 residues. The germline V gene has CDR1 MDHEN and CDR2 SYDVKM. The trim removed 5 bases at V and 5 bases at J, leaving 11 bases unmatched. The chain's CDR3 is CASSPATGWGTEAFF. In DNA, the CDR3 is TGTGCCAGCAGTCCAGCGACAGGGTGGGGGACTGAAGCTTTCTTT.

The chain couples TRBV6-1 to TRBJ2-1, with TRBD1 identical over 7 bases. The germline V gene has CDR1 MNHNS and CDR2 SASEGT. V shed 4 bases and J 6 bases; nucleotides not matched to a gene: 9. This CDR3 spans 15 amino acids. This chain's CDR3 is CASSGRQGHLNEQFF. CDR3 nucleotides: TGTGCCAGCAGTGGGCGACAGGGACACCTCAATGAGCAGTTCTTC.

The chain links TRBV10-3 to TRBJ1-1, with 8 positions matching TRBD1. V was clipped by 4 bases and J by 0 bases; unmatched bases: 10. The CDR3 extends over 17 amino acids. Germline V gene sequence: CDR1 ENHRY, CDR2 SYGVKD. The CDR3 DNA follows: TGTGCCATCAGTGGGAGCGCGGGACAGGCCCTGAACACTGAAGCTTTCTTT. As protein: CAISGSAGQALNTEAFF.

V gene TRBV6-1 combines with J gene TRBJ2-3; TRBD1 aligns across 10 bases. The germline gives CDR1 MNHNS, CDR2 SASEGT. The CDR3 covers 16 residues. The V and J ends lost 2 bases and 4 bases, in that order; junction bases with no gene match: 6. The CDR3 protein is CASSERDRGGPDTQYF. DNA for the CDR3: TGTGCCAGCAGTGAAAGGGACAGGGGTGGGCCAGATACGCAGTATTTT.

The rearrangement uses TRBV30 and TRBJ2-5; TRBD2 aligns across 14 bases. Trimming at V came to 5 bases and at J to 4 bases, leaving 3 bases not matched to a gene. From germline, CDR1 is GTSNPN and CDR2 SVGIG (reference sequence). The CDR3 spans 14 residues. In DNA form, the CDR3 reads TGTGCCTGGGGTGGACTAGCGGGAGGAGAGACCCAGTACTTC. This translates into CAWGGLAGGETQYF.

Worth noting for this clonotype: A much larger clone sits a single nucleotide away, making a read error possible. The chain carries TRBV6-5 and TRBJ2-5, with 9 bases aligning to TRBD2. Trimming took 0 bases from V and 5 from J; bases not matched to a gene: 10. Germline CDR1 MNHEY, CDR2 SVGAGI. This CDR3 has 17 amino acids. CDR3 protein: CASSYSASGKAGETQYF. DNA for the CDR3: TGTGCCAGCAGTTACTCGGCTAGCGGGAAGGCTGGCGAGACCCAGTACTTC.

There are a few counts of this clonotype. The V gene is TRBV6-1, the J gene TRBJ1-2, with no clear D. Trimming left V 5 bases short and J 5 bases short, with 18 bases between. This CDR3 contains 15 residues. Germline-derived CDR1 and CDR2 are MNHNS and SASEGT. CDR3 amino acids: CASSPRGAVEYGYTF. CDR3 sequence (DNA): TGTGCCAGCAGTCCTAGAGGCGCAGTCGAGTATGGCTACACCTTC.

Concerning this clonotype itself: An end of the junction differs from the germline gene, which may be a read error. The chain uses TRBV29-1 and TRBJ2-1; 13 bases are a match to TRBD2. CDR3 length equals 15 residues. CDR1 and CDR2 (germline): SQVTM, ANQGSEA. The CDR3 region has the DNA TGCAGCGTGGAAGGACTAGCGGGAGTCCACAATGAGCAGTTCTTC. It specifies CSVEGLAGVHNEQFF.

This chain links TRBV7-8 with TRBJ2-1, with D unresolved. Germline V gene lookup returns CDR1 SGHVS and CDR2 FQNEAQ. The CDR3 contains 12 residues. The V end was cut by 3 bases, the J end by 8 bases, with 8 bases between. As DNA, the CDR3 is TGTGCCAGCAGCTTTGAGAGGCATGAGCAGTTCTTC. Amino acids: CASSFERHEQFF.

This clonotype was seen only a few times. The rearrangement joins TRBV7-2 to TRBJ2-7, with 12 positions matching TRBD1. This CDR3 contains 14 residues. V lost 6 bases, J lost 5 bases, and 5 bases stayed unmatched. CDR1 and CDR2 (germline): SGHTA, FQGNSA. The CDR3 DNA sequence: TGTGCCAGCAGTTTGGGGACAGGGGGCAACGAGCAGTACTTC. Translating gives CASSLGTGGNEQYF.

CDR3 bases: TGTGCCAGCAGTCCGTCTATTGGTTCCTTGGGTGAGCAGTTCTTC. It encodes CASSPSIGSLGEQFF. The rearrangement links TRBV27 to TRBJ2-1; D not resolved. The germline V gene has CDR1 MNHEY and CDR2 SMNVEV (reference sequence). The CDR3 is 15 residues long. V lost 5 bases and J lost 9, with 20 bases in between.

This chain uses TRBV29-1 with TRBJ2-7; TRBD2 matches at 10 bases. This CDR3 region has 13 residues. CDR1 and CDR2 (germline): SQVTM, ANQGSEA. The junction had 7 bases not matched to a gene; V was cut back by 2 bases and J by 9 bases. The CDR3 region has the DNA TGCAGCGTTGAAACTAGCGGGATGGATGGGCAGTACTTC. Its protein product is CSVETSGMDGQYF.

The chain carries TRBV2 and TRBJ1-6, with D perhaps TRBD1 (5 bases). The CDR3 is 15 residues long. The V and J ends lost 7 bases and 6 bases respectively, with 16 bases between them. Per germline, CDR1 SNHLY and CDR2 FYNNEI. The chain's CDR3 is CASIAGNFGNSPLHF. Written as DNA, the CDR3 is TGTGCCAGCATTGCAGGGAACTTCGGTAATTCACCCCTCCACTTT.

The V and J genes are TRBV28 and TRBJ2-6; D is undetermined. This CDR3 has 16 amino acids. Trimming took 3 bases from V and 0 from J, leaving 9 bases between them. Germline V gene data show CDR1 as MDHEN and CDR2 as SYDVKM. The chain's CDR3 is CASSFRLGSGANVLTF. The CDR3 DNA sequence: TGTGCCAGCAGTTTTCGTCTAGGCTCTGGGGCCAACGTCCTGACTTTC.

The V call is TRBV20-1, the J call TRBJ2-7; D is possibly TRBD2 (6 bases). V lost 6 bases and J 0 bases, leaving 12 bases between the germline ends. The germline gives CDR1 DFQATT, CDR2 SNEGSKA (reference sequence). The CDR3 is 13 amino acids. The CDR3 DNA sequence: TGCAGTGCCCGGAGGGGTCACTCCTACGAGCAGTACTTC. It encodes CSARRGHSYEQYF.

CDR3 residues: CASSQESSGYGANVLTF. Here the CDR3 DNA reads TGTGCCAGCAGCCAAGAGTCCAGCGGTTATGGGGCCAACGTCCTGACTTTC. The chain couples TRBV11-2 to TRBJ2-6; D may be TRBD2 (5 bases). CDR1 and CDR2 (germline): SGHAT, FQNNGV. V lost 5 bases to trimming and J lost 3 bases, with 17 bases between them. CDR3 size: 17 residues.

The chain combines TRBV28 with TRBJ2-5; 9 bases align to TRBD1. Germline V gene sequence: CDR1 MDHEN, CDR2 SYDVKM. The CDR3 runs to 14 residues. The junction had 8 bases not matched to a gene; V was cut back by 6 bases and J by 6 bases. CDR3 coding DNA: TGTGCCAGCAGGAACACAGGGGGCGCGAAGACCCAGTACTTC. Translating it yields CASRNTGGAKTQYF.

The V call is TRBV27, the J call TRBJ2-1; TRBD1 matches 9 bases. V shed 7 bases and J 12 bases; nucleotides not matched to a gene: 10. The CDR3 consists of 13 residues. Germline V lookup: CDR1 MNHEY, CDR2 SMNVEV (reference sequence). The CDR3 DNA follows: TGTGCCAGCACCCACCGGGACAGGGCGAGGCAGTTCTTC. This translates into CASTHRDRARQFF.

Only a few counts were recorded for this clonotype. The gene calls are TRBV6-2 or TRBV6-3 and TRBJ2-5; tentatively, D is TRBD2 (5 bases). V lost 5 bases and J 5 bases, leaving 15 bases between the germline ends. Germline lookup yields CDR1 MNHEY and CDR2 SVGEGT. The CDR3 is 14 residues long. CDR3 in amino acids: CASSVGSGVETQYF. DNA of the CDR3: TGTGCCAGCAGTGTCGGATCCGGGGTGGAGACCCAGTACTTC.

This clonotype was recorded a few times. The gene calls are TRBV6-1 and TRBJ2-7, with D unclear. Germline V CDR1 and CDR2: MNHNS, SASEGT. Trimming shortened V by 7 bases and J by 2 bases, and 6 bases separated the two germline ends. This CDR3 is built from 11 residues. The CDR3 DNA sequence: TGTGCCAGCAAAAGGGCCTACGAGCAGTACTTC. This gives the protein CASKRAYEQYF.

The CDR3 sequence is CATSRGIYAGKQETQYF. The CDR3 nucleotides are TGTGCCACCAGCAGAGGAATTTACGCAGGGAAACAAGAGACCCAGTACTTC. The J gene is TRBJ2-5, the V gene TRBV15; weak D call: TRBD1 (5 bases). Trimming shortened V by 1 base and J by 2 bases, and 17 bases separated the two germline ends. The CDR3 has 17 residues. Germline assignment: CDR1 LNHNV and CDR2 YYDKDF (reference sequence).